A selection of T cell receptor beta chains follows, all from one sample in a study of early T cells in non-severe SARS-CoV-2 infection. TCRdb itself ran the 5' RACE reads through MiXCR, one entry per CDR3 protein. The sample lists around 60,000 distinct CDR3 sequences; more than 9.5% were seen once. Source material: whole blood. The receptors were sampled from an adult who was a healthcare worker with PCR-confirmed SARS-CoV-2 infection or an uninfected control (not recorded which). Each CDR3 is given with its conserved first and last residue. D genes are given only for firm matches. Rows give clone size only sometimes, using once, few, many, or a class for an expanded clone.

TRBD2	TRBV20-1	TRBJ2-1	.	TGCAGTGCTAGAGATTGGGGGGGAAGCTCCTACAATGAGCAGTTCTTC	CSARDWGGSSYNEQFF
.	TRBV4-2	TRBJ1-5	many	TGTGCCAGCAGCCAGAGTGAAATCAATCAGCCCCAGCATTTT	CASSQSEINQPQHF
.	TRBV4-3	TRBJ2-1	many	TGCGCCAGCAGCCAAGATGAAAGGTGGAGGGGCAATGAGCAGTTCTTC	CASSQDERWRGNEQFF
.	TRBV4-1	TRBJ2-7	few	TGCGCCAGCAGCCAAGGGCGGCGGGGCTACGAGCAGTACTTC	CASSQGRRGYEQYF
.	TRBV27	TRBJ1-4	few	TGTGCCAGCAGTTTCGGTGAAAAACTGTTTTTT	CASSFGEKLFF
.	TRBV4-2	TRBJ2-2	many	TGTGCCAGCAGCCAAGATCTAGGCGGGAAGGGGACCGGGGAGCTGTTTTTT	CASSQDLGGKGTGELFF
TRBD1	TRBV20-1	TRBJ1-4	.	TGCAGTGCTGGACCCGGGACAGGGGGCGGAAAACTGTTTTTT	CSAGPGTGGGKLFF
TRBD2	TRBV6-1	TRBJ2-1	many	TGTGCCAGCAGTGAAGCCGGGACTAGCATCTACAATGAGCAGTTCTTC	CASSEAGTSIYNEQFF
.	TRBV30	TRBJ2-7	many	TGTGCCTTGGGTCTGCGGCCCCTGTACTTC	CALGLRPLYF
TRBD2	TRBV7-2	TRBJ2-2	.	TGTGCCAGCAGCCCTGACCTAGCGGGAGTTGACACCGGGGAGCTGTTTTTT	CASSPDLAGVDTGELFF
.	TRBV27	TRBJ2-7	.	TGTGCCAGCAGTCTCAAGCTGGGGGGCGCGGGGACTCGTGGGCAGTACTTC	CASSLKLGGAGTRGQYF
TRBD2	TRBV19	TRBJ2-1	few	TGTGCCAGTAGTATTTGGGAAGGGCTAGCGGGGAGCAATGAGCAGTTCTTC	CASSIWEGLAGSNEQFF
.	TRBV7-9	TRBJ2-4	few	TGTGCCAGCAGCTTAGATGCAGGGCCAAACATTCAGTACTTC	CASSLDAGPNIQYF
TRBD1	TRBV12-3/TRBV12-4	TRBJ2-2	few	TGTGCCAGCAGGAGCCGGGACAGGGGACTGTTCGGGGAGCTGTTTTTT	CASRSRDRGLFGELFF
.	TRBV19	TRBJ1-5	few	TGTGCCAGTAGTGATGTAGGGATTAGGAATCAGCCCCAGCATTTT	CASSDVGIRNQPQHF